This T cell receptor (beta chain) appears in the sequencing data of a study of cytomegalovirus exposure and HLA in healthy donors. On this clone: Its antigen is undetermined.

Germline V gene sequence: CDR1 MDHEN, CDR2 SYDVKM. The V segment lost 6 bases and the J segment 1 base; nucleotides outside the gene matches: 8. The CDR3 runs 15 residues. Amplification used 60 Vbeta primers and 13 Jbeta primers. Profiling relied on immunoSEQ multiplex PCR, and the TCRdb table lists in-frame clones only, not all of them. This sample has about 100,000 clones, with roughly 83% found just once. Broader study findings: Data from an earlier analysis indicated that most TCR beta V segments were productive either about 87% or about 30% of the time. Presence/absence analyses took donor sequencing depth as roughly uniform. In a later analysis, TCR beta V- and J-gene trimming was associated with a missense DCLRE1C variant. As a later analysis revealed, most CMV-associated TCR beta chains appeared HLA-restricted.

This chain uses TRBV28 with TRBJ1-1, with TRBD1 matching 7 bases. Specimen: PBMCs. This TCR derives from a female donor in good health and CMV-seropositive. CDR3 amino acids: CASSPGGIGNTEAFF. The CDR3 DNA reads TGTGCCAGCAGCCCAGGGGGGATAGGGAACACTGAAGCTTTCTTT.